The 24 T cell receptor beta chains presented below share a single source sample, sequenced in a study of identical twins. TCRdb processed the 5' RACE reads anew with MiXCR; each CDR3 protein has one entry. The table lists about 570,000 distinct CDR3 sequences, more than 9% of them singletons. The data were also submitted as part of a second study, on yellow fever vaccine responses in identical twins.

Sequencing was carried out using PBMCs. The source of these receptors is a woman aged 18-29 years in good health.

This clonotype was seen only a few times. The chain recombines TRBV20-1 with TRBJ2-1, with TRBD1 matching over 7 bases. CDR3 size: 14 residues. CDR1 is DFQATT, CDR2 SNEGSKA, per germline (reference sequence). After removal of 1 base from V and 2 bases from J, the junction contained 2 bases not matched to a gene. In DNA form, the CDR3 reads TGCAGTGCTAGAGGACAGGGCCCCTACAATGAGCAGTTCTTC. It specifies CSARGQGPYNEQFF.

This clonotype appeared a few times. The chain has TRBV6-1 and TRBJ2-7; 7 nucleotides agree with TRBD1. V shed 5 bases and J 2 bases; nucleotides not matched to a gene: 9. Germline V gene sequence: CDR1 MNHNS, CDR2 SASEGT. The CDR3 runs 15 residues. The CDR3 region has the DNA TGTGCCAGCAGTCCGTGGTTTCAGGGGGCCTACGAGCAGTACTTC. Translating gives CASSPWFQGAYEQYF.

This rearrangement joins TRBV3-1 to TRBJ2-7; perhaps TRBD2 as D (6 bases). The CDR3 loop spans 14 amino acids. Germline-derived CDR1 and CDR2 are LGHDT and YNNKEL (reference sequence). V dropped 0 bases and J dropped 3 bases, with 9 bases sitting between them. The CDR3 DNA is TGTGCCAGCAGCCAAGATTGGCGGGGCTACGAGCAGTACTTC. It encodes CASSQDWRGYEQYF.

This clonotype was found a few times. This rearrangement joins TRBV27 to TRBJ2-2; D is unresolved. CDR3 length: 14 amino acids. V was cut by 3 bases and J by 1 base, with 6 bases left in between. CDR1 and CDR2 (germline): MNHEY, SMNVEV (reference sequence). The CDR3 spells CASSLRVNTGELFF. CDR3 in DNA: TGTGCCAGCAGTTTGCGTGTGAACACCGGGGAGCTGTTTTTT.

V and J are TRBV10-3 and TRBJ2-3; 7 bases line up with TRBD2. V shed 2 bases, J shed 2 bases, and the junction held 4 bases outside the gene matches. The CDR3 contains 15 residues. CDR1 and CDR2 (germline): ENHRY, SYGVKD. The CDR3 here is CAISEPAGTTDTQYF. The CDR3 DNA reads TGTGCCATCAGTGAGCCAGCGGGGACCACAGATACGCAGTATTTT.

This clonotype was observed at least ten times. CDR3 coding DNA: TGCGCCAGCAGCCTATCCCCGCTCGGGGGGGGGAACTACGAGCAGTACTTC. Protein product: CASSLSPLGGGNYEQYF. This sequence joins TRBV5-1 and TRBJ2-7; TRBD2 matches at 8 bases. Germline V lookup: CDR1 SGHRS, CDR2 YFSETQ. The length of the CDR3 is 17 residues. The junction had 15 bases not matched to a gene; V was cut back by 4 bases and J by 3 bases.

This clonotype occurred a few times. This chain joins TRBV7-9 and TRBJ2-7, with D possibly being TRBD2 (6 bases). This CDR3 contains 15 residues. CDR1 SEHNR and CDR2 FQNEAQ come from the germline V gene (reference sequence). The ends were cut back, 5 bases at V and 1 base at J, with 15 bases in the middle. The CDR3 protein is CASSPPGGGSYEQYF. The CDR3 nucleotides are TGTGCCAGCAGCCCCCCTGGGGGAGGATCCTACGAGCAGTACTTC.

V is TRBV18 and J is TRBJ2-7; 7 bases map to TRBD1. The J segment lost 3 bases and the V segment lost 6 bases, leaving 11 bases of the junction unmatched. The CDR3 consists of 15 residues. The germline V gene has CDR1 KGHSH and CDR2 LQKENI. Written as DNA, the CDR3 is TGTGCCAGCTCGCAAGATCCGGGACAGAACTACGAGCAGTACTTC. Residues: CASSQDPGQNYEQYF.

On this clonotype: One end of the junction varies from germline; a read error may be responsible. The rearrangement links TRBV7-9 to TRBJ2-7, with D possibly being TRBD1 (6 bases). Germline CDR1 SEHNR, CDR2 FQNEAQ (reference sequence). The CDR3 length is 13 residues. The CDR3 bases are TGTGCCAGCAGCTCTACAGGGAGTTTGGCTTCTAACTTC. Amino acid sequence: CASSSTGSLASNF.

This clonotype was counted between two and nine times. The V gene is TRBV20-1, the J gene TRBJ2-2, with 7 nucleotides matching TRBD2. V lost 6 bases to trimming and J lost 5 bases; unmatched junction nucleotides: 15. Germline V gene sequence: CDR1 DFQATT, CDR2 SNEGSKA (reference sequence). The CDR3 is 16 amino acids. The CDR3 loop is CSAPPRMGGGTGELFF. CDR3 sequence (DNA): TGCAGTGCGCCCCCCCGTATGGGGGGGGGAACCGGGGAGCTGTTTTTT.

V and J are TRBV25-1 and TRBJ2-7; 9 nucleotides agree with TRBD2. Germline V lookup: CDR1 MGHDK, CDR2 SYGVNS. The CDR3 consists of 15 residues. The junction had 9 bases not matched to a gene; V was cut back by 6 bases and J by 3 bases. CDR3 loop: CASSGLAGVHYEQYF. The CDR3 coding sequence is TGTGCCAGCAGCGGCTTAGCGGGAGTCCACTACGAGCAGTACTTC.

This chain connects TRBV20-1 to TRBJ2-7; 9 bases are shared with TRBD2. Unmatched junction bases numbered 12, after V lost 0 bases and J lost 0 bases. CDR1 is DFQATT and CDR2 is SNEGSKA in the germline V gene (reference sequence). The CDR3 has 18 amino acids. CDR3 residues: CSARDHPAGGSISYEQYF. The DNA for the CDR3 is TGCAGTGCTAGAGATCACCCAGCGGGGGGCTCAATCTCCTACGAGCAGTACTTC.

This clonotype was seen a few times. This chain links TRBV7-2 with TRBJ2-5, with 9 bases matching TRBD1. The CDR3 is 17 amino acids. CDR1 and CDR2 from the germline V gene are SGHTA and FQGNSA. The junction had 9 bases not matched to a gene; V was cut back by 0 bases and J by 4 bases. The CDR3 nucleotides are TGTGCCAGCAGCTTAGCCCTGGACAGGGGAAACCGAGAGACCCAGTACTTC. This encodes CASSLALDRGNRETQYF.

This clonotype was counted many times. The gene calls are TRBV7-2 and TRBJ2-3; possible D gene TRBD2, 6 bases. Germline CDR1 SGHTA, CDR2 FQGNSA. The V end was cut by 8 bases, the J end by 4 bases, with 13 bases between. This CDR3 is built from 13 residues. In DNA, the CDR3 is TGTGCCAGCTTGGGGACTTCGGCAGATACGCAGTATTTT. This sequence encodes CASLGTSADTQYF.

The J gene is TRBJ2-1, the V gene TRBV7-2, with 15 bases lining up with TRBD2. CDR1 and CDR2 from the germline V gene are SGHTA and FQGNSA. The junction had 7 bases not matched to a gene; V was cut back by 5 bases and J by 8 bases. This CDR3 is 16 amino acids long. The CDR3 loop reads CASSQGLAGGVDEQFF. CDR3 sequence (DNA): TGTGCCAGCAGCCAAGGACTAGCGGGAGGGGTGGATGAGCAGTTCTTC.

This clonotype appeared once. V usage is TRBV4-3 and J usage is TRBJ2-2; D gene ambiguous. This CDR3 is 16 amino acids long. From germline, CDR1 is LGHNA and CDR2 YSLEER. The V end was cut by 2 bases, the J end by 5 bases, with 15 bases between. The CDR3 bases are TGCGCCAGCAGCCAATTGATGGGTGCCGCGACCGGGGAGCTGTTTTTT. Translating gives CASSQLMGAATGELFF.

The V gene is TRBV15, the J gene TRBJ1-5; TRBD1 aligns across 8 bases. Germline V CDR1 and CDR2: LNHNV, YYDKDF (reference sequence). With V trimmed by 4 bases and J by 1 base, 3 bases remained unmatched. CDR3 size: 15 residues. The CDR3 loop reads CATSNQGASNQPQHF. The CDR3 DNA sequence: TGTGCCACCAGCAACCAGGGGGCGAGCAATCAGCCCCAGCATTTT.

The CDR3 DNA follows: TGTGCCAGCACTCGGGACGTCCAGTCCTACAATGAGCAGTTCTTC. It is translated as CASTRDVQSYNEQFF. The chain joins TRBV6-1 to TRBJ2-1; D may match TRBD1 or TRBD2 (5 bases each). Per germline, CDR1 MNHNS and CDR2 SASEGT. The germline V and J ends were trimmed by 7 bases and 1 base, with 14 bases remaining between them. The CDR3 extends over 15 amino acids.

The rearrangement uses TRBV20-1 and TRBJ2-2; D possibly matches TRBD1 or TRBD2 (5 bases each). This CDR3 is built from 16 residues. V lost 4 bases to trimming and J lost 0 bases, with 15 bases between them. The germline V gene encodes CDR1 DFQATT and CDR2 SNEGSKA (reference sequence). The CDR3 DNA reads as TGCAGTGCTAAACGGACTGGGGCTTCGAACACCGGGGAGCTGTTTTTT. It codes for CSAKRTGASNTGELFF.

The genes are TRBV6-2 or TRBV6-3 and TRBJ2-7; TRBD2 is a possible D gene (6 bases). Germline V gives CDR1 MNHEY, CDR2 SVGEGT. Between the trimmed V and J ends, which lost 6 bases and 3 bases, there was a span of 12 bases. The CDR3 covers 13 residues. The CDR3 DNA sequence: TGTGCCAGCAGAACTAGCTCAGGCTACGAGCAGTACTTC. This gives the protein CASRTSSGYEQYF.

This clonotype showed up just a few times. This chain links TRBV25-1 with TRBJ2-5; D is possibly TRBD2 (5 bases). Germline lookup yields CDR1 MGHDK and CDR2 SYGVNS. Trimming pared 5 bases from V and 3 bases from J, leaving 19 bases between. The CDR3 totals 16 residues. In nucleotides, the CDR3 is TGTGCCAGCAGTCGCCGAGGGTGGCAGAAGGAAGAGACCCAGTACTTC. Translation gives CASSRRGWQKEETQYF.

The chain recombines TRBV12-3 or TRBV12-4 with TRBJ1-5; 10 bases align to TRBD1. This CDR3 is built from 14 residues. The V gene end was trimmed by 7 bases and the J gene end by 5 bases; junction bases not matched to a gene: 5. The CDR3 DNA follows: TGTGCCAGCACCCGGGACAGGGGTCATCAGCCCCAGCATTTT. Protein product: CASTRDRGHQPQHF.

The table lists this clonotype with a few counts. This chain links TRBV5-1 with TRBJ2-7, with D maybe TRBD1 (6 bases). Germline-derived CDR1 and CDR2 are SGHRS and YFSETQ. This CDR3 is 16 amino acids long. The ends were cut back, 5 bases at V and 3 bases at J, with 21 bases in the middle. The CDR3 reads CASRKGGKDSLYEQYF. The CDR3 coding sequence is TGCGCCAGCAGAAAAGGAGGTAAGGACAGCCTCTACGAGCAGTACTTC.

This clonotype has a handful of counts. The chain uses TRBV12-3 or TRBV12-4 and TRBJ2-1, with 9 bases that match TRBD2. The CDR3 totals 16 residues. Trimming removed 1 base from V and 7 bases from J; junction bases left unmatched: 8. CDR3 nucleotide sequence: TGTGCCAGCAGTTTAGATATAGCGGGAGTGGGGAATGAGCAGTTCTTC. Protein product: CASSLDIAGVGNEQFF.